Below are 8 T cell receptor beta chains sequenced from a single sample in a study of T and B cells in COVID-19 patients (dated by TCRdb to the early 2020s). TRB repertoires were amplified using about 230-550 ng of genomic DNA isolated from blood. The instrument given in TCRdb is Illumina MiSeq. Multiplex PCR with BIOMED2 TRB-A/B primer pools was used to amplify TRB rearrangements. The public reads were run again by TCRdb, first through fastp at Q25 and then through MiXCR, and only productive beta chains were kept. Rows merge per CDR3 protein into single entries with the most common DNA and genes. Present in this sample are more than 9,000 distinct CDR3 sequences, roughly 30% of which were seen just once. The ten largest clones represent around 27% of the sample. Material for sequencing was blood. All receptors come from a human donor who had recovered from COVID-19.

The J gene is TRBJ1-2, the V gene TRBV6-5; 10 bases fit TRBD1. With V trimmed by 10 bases and J by 4 bases, 24 bases remained unmatched. The germline gives CDR1 MNHEY, CDR2 SVGAGI. This CDR3 is built from 19 residues. This CDR3 reads CATFSWLGTGDEGIYGYTF. As DNA, the CDR3 is TGTGCCACCTTTTCGTGGCTCGGGACAGGGGATGAGGGCATCTATGGCTACACCTTC.

This clonotype occurred a few times. The CDR3 DNA reads as TGTGCCAGCACCGAGGGGGGCTATGGCTACACCTTC. Its protein product is CASTEGGYGYTF. V is TRBV12-3 or TRBV12-4 and J is TRBJ1-2; D may be TRBD1 (6 bases). There are 12 residues in the CDR3. With 7 bases removed from V and 4 bases from J, the gap between germline ends came to 10 bases.

By sample share, this clonotype is medium-sized (0.01 to 0.1%). V and J are TRBV29-1 and TRBJ2-1; D is unclear. The CDR3 runs 13 residues. The V gene lost 8 bases and the J gene lost 0 bases, with 11 bases spanning the gap. CDR1 is SQVTM and CDR2 is ANQGSEA in the germline V gene. The CDR3 loop is CSKVGDSYNEQFF. The CDR3 nucleotides read TGCAGCAAGGTCGGAGACTCCTACAATGAGCAGTTCTTC.

V gene TRBV5-6 combines with J gene TRBJ2-1; D may be TRBD2 (6 bases). The CDR3 contains 16 residues. Germline loops: CDR1 SGHDT, CDR2 YYEEEE. Trimming took off 4 bases at V and 4 bases at J, with 18 bases between the two ends. CDR3 nucleotide sequence: TGTGCCAGCAGCCCCCTTCTCGGGACTGAGTACAATGAGCAGTTCTTC. Translation gives CASSPLLGTEYNEQFF.

The rearrangement joins TRBV13 to TRBJ1-1; 11 nucleotides align to TRBD1. Germline assignment: CDR1 PRHDT and CDR2 FYEKMQ (reference sequence). The ends lost 0 bases at V and 4 bases at J; junction bases unmatched: 1. CDR3 length: 15 amino acids. CDR3 loop: CASSLGGTGGTEAFF. CDR3 bases: TGTGCCAGCAGCTTAGGCGGGACAGGGGGCACTGAAGCTTTCTTT. Based on the CDR3 plus reference TRBV13 and TRBJ1-1, the full variable domain is AAGVIQSPRHLIKEKRETATLKCYPIPRHDTVYWYQQGPGQDPQFLISFYEKMQSDKGSIPDRFSAQQFSDYHSELNMSSLELGDSALYFCASSLGGTGGTEAFFGQGTRLTVV.

This sequence joins TRBV20-1 and TRBJ2-7; D may be TRBD1 (6 bases). V dropped 6 bases and J dropped 2 bases, with 14 bases sitting between them. The CDR3 is made up of 13 amino acids. The germline V gene has CDR1 DFQATT and CDR2 SNEGSKA (reference sequence). In DNA form, the CDR3 reads TGCAGTGCCCCCAGGACAGCAACCTACGAGCAGTACTTC. It encodes CSAPRTATYEQYF.

The chain carries TRBV18 and TRBJ2-7, with D unclear. The V gene's germline CDR1 is KGHSH and CDR2 LQKENI. The V and J ends lost 3 bases and 5 bases respectively, with 11 bases between them. The CDR3 spans 13 residues. Here the CDR3 reads CASSPSTVNEQYV. DNA for the CDR3: TGTGCCAGCTCACCGTCTACAGTCAACGAGCAGTACGTC.

This clonotype was counted between two and nine times. J is TRBJ2-7 and V is TRBV18; 8 bases map to TRBD2. CDR1 is KGHSH, CDR2 LQKENI, per germline. The CDR3 is 14 amino acids. Trimming cost V 5 bases and J 5 bases; bases outside gene matches: 8. The chain's CDR3 is CASSSTSAMNEQYF. CDR3 DNA: TGTGCCAGCTCATCGACTAGCGCTATGAACGAGCAGTACTTC.